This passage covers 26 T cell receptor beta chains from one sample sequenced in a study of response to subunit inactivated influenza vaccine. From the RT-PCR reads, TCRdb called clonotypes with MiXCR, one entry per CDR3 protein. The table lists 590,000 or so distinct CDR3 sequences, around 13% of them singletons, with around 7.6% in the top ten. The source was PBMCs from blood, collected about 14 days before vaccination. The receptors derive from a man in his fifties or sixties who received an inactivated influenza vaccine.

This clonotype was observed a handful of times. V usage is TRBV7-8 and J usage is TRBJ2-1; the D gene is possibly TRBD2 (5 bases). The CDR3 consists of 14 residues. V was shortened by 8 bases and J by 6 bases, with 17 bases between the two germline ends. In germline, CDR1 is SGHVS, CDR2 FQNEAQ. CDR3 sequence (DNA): TGTGCCAGCCGACGGGGTGTGGTTAGCAATGAGCAGTTCTTC. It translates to CASRRGVVSNEQFF.

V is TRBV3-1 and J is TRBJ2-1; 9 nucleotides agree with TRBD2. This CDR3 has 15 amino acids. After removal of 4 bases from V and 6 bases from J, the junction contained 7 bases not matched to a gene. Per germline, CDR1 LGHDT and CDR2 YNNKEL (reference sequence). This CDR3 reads CASSLSGGPPNEQFF. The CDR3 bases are TGTGCCAGCAGCCTTAGCGGGGGCCCGCCCAATGAGCAGTTCTTC.

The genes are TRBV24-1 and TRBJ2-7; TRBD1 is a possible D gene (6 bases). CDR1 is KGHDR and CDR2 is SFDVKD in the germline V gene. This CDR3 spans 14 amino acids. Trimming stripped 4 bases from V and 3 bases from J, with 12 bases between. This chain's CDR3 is CATSDTGTNYEQYF. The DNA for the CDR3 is TGTGCCACCAGTGACACCGGGACAAACTACGAGCAGTACTTC.

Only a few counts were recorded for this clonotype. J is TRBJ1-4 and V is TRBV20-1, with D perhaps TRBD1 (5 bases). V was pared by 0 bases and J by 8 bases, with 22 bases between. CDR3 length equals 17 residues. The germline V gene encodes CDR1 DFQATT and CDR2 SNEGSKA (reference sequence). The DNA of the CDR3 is TGCAGTGCTAGAGATCCCCTCGAGGCACAGGCTCAGGAAAAACTGTTTTTT. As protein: CSARDPLEAQAQEKLFF.

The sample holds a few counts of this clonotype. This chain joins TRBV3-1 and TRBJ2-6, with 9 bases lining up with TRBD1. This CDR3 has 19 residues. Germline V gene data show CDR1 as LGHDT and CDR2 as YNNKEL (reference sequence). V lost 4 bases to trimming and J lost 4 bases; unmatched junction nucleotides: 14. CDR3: CASSRFTGGLLSGANVLTF. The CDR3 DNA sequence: TGTGCCAGCAGCCGGTTCACAGGGGGCCTTCTTTCCGGGGCCAACGTCCTGACTTTC.

Written as DNA, the CDR3 is TGCAGTGCTAGAGAAAACGGAGGACTTCTTGAGACCCAGTACTTC. This translates into CSARENGGLLETQYF. The chain uses TRBV20-1 and TRBJ2-5; D might be TRBD2 (5 bases). The V end lost 0 bases, the J end lost 5 bases, and 16 bases lay between the germline ends. The CDR3 contains 15 residues. CDR1 is DFQATT and CDR2 is SNEGSKA in the germline V gene (reference sequence).

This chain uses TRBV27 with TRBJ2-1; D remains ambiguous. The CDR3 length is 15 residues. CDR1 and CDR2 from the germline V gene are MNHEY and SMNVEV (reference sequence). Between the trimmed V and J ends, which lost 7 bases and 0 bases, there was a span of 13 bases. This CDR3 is CASTSALSSYNEQFF. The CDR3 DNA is TGTGCCAGCACTTCGGCCTTAAGCTCCTACAATGAGCAGTTCTTC.

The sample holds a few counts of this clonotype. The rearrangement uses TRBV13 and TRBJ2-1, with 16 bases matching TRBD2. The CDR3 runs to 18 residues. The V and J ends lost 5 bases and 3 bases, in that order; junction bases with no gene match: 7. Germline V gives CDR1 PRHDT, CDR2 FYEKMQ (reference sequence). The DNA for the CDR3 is TGTGCCAGCAGCACGGGACTAGCGGGAGGGTGGTACTACAATGAGCAGTTCTTC. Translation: CASSTGLAGGWYYNEQFF.

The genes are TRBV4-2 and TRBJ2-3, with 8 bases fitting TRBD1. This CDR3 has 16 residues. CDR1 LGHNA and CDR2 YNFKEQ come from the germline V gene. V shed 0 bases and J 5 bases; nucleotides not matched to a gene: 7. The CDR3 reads CASSQDGQGHRDTQYF. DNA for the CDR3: TGTGCCAGCAGCCAAGATGGACAGGGACATAGAGATACGCAGTATTTT.

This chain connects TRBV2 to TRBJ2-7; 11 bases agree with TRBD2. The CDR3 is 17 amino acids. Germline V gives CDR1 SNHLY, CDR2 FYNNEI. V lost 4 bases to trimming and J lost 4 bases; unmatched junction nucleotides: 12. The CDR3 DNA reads TGTGCCAGCAGTGTACAGGGAACCGGGACTAGCGGTTACGAGCAGTACTTC. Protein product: CASSVQGTGTSGYEQYF. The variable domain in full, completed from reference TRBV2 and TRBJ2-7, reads EPEVTQTPSHQVTQMGQEVILRCVPISNHLYFYWYRQILGQKVEFLVSFYNNEISEKSEIFDDQFSVERPDGSNFTLKIRSTKLEDSAMYFCASSVQGTGTSGYEQYFGPGTRLTVT.

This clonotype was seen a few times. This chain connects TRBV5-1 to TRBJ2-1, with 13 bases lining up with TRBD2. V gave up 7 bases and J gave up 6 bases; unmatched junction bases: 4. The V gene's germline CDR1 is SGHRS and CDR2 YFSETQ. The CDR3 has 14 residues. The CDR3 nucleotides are TGCGCCAGCCGGACTAGCGGGAGTAGCAATGAGCAGTTCTTC. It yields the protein CASRTSGSSNEQFF.

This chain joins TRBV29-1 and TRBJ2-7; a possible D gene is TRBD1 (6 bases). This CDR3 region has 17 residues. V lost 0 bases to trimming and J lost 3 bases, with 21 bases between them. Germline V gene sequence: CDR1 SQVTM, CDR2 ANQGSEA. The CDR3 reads CSVEDEGSAGALYEQYF. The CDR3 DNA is TGCAGCGTTGAAGATGAGGGCTCGGCAGGGGCCCTCTACGAGCAGTACTTC.

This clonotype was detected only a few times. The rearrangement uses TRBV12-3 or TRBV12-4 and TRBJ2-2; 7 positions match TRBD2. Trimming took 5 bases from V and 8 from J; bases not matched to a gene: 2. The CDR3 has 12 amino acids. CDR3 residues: CASSPGRGELFF. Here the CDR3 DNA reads TGTGCCAGCAGTCCCGGGAGGGGGGAGCTGTTTTTT.

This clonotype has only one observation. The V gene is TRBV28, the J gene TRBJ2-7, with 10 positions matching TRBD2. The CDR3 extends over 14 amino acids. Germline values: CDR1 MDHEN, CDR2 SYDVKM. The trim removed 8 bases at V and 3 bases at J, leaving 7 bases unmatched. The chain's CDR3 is CASHSGGRHYEQYF. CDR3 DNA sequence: TGTGCCAGCCATAGCGGGGGGAGACACTACGAGCAGTACTTC. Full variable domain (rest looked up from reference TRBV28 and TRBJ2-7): DVKVTQSSRYLVKRTGEKVFLECVQDMDHENMFWYRQDPGLGLRLIYFSYDVKMKEKGDIPEGYSVSREKKERFSLILESASTNQTSMYLCASHSGGRHYEQYFGPGTRLTVT.

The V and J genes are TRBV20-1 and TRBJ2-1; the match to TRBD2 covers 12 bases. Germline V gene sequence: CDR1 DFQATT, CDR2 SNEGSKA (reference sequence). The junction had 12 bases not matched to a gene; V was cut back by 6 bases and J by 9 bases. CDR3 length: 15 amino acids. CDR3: CSARNPGTSGSEQFF. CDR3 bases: TGCAGTGCGCGAAATCCCGGGACTAGCGGGTCTGAGCAGTTCTTC.

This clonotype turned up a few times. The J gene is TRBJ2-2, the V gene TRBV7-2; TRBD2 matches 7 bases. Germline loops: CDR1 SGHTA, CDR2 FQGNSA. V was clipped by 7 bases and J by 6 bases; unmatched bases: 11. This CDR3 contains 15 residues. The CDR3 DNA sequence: TGTGCCAGCACCTATATGGGGGGGGGTGCCGGGGAGCTGTTTTTT. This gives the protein CASTYMGGGAGELFF.

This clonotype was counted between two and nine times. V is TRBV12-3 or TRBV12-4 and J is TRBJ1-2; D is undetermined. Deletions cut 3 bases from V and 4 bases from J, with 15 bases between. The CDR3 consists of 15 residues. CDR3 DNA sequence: TGTGCCAGCAGTTTTATTCGTGCGTCAGGCTATGGCTACACCTTC. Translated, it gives CASSFIRASGYGYTF.

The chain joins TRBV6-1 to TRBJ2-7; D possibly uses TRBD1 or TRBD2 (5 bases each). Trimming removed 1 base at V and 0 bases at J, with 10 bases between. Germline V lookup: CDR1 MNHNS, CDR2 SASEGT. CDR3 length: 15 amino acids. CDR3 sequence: CASSEVRDGSYEQYF. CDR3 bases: TGTGCCAGCAGTGAAGTCCGGGACGGCTCCTACGAGCAGTACTTC.

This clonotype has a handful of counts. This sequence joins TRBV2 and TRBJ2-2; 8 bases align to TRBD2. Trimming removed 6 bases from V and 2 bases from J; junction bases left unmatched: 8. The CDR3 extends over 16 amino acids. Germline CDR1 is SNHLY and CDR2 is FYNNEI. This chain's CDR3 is CASRRASGLNTGELFF. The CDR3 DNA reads TGTGCCAGCAGGAGGGCTAGCGGGCTTAACACCGGGGAGCTGTTTTTT.

CDR3 loop: CASSRSGGAGAYNEQFF. The DNA for the CDR3 is TGTGCCAGCAGTCGCAGTGGGGGGGCGGGGGCCTACAATGAGCAGTTCTTC. This rearrangement joins TRBV12-3 or TRBV12-4 to TRBJ2-1, with D perhaps TRBD2 (7 bases). Trimming stripped 5 bases from V and 2 bases from J, with 19 bases between. The CDR3 has 17 amino acids.

The CDR3 DNA follows: TGTGCCAGCAGTTTAGTAGCGGGGTCCTCGAACACCGGGGAGCTGTTTTTT. Amino acid sequence: CASSLVAGSSNTGELFF. The V call is TRBV12-3 or TRBV12-4, the J call TRBJ2-2; 8 nucleotides line up with TRBD2. The CDR3 contains 17 residues. V was pared by 1 base and J by 0 bases, with 4 bases of the junction left unmatched.

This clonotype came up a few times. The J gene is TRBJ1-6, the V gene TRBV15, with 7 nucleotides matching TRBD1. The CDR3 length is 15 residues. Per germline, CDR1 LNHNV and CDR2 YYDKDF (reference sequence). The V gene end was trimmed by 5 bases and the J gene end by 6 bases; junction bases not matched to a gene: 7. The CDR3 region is CATSGLQGGNSPLHF. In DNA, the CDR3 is TGTGCCACCAGCGGCCTGCAGGGGGGTAATTCACCCCTCCACTTT.

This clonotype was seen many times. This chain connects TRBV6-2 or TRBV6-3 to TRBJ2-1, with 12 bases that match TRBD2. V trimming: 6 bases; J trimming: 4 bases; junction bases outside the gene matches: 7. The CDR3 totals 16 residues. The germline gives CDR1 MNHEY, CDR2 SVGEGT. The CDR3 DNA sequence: TGTGCCAGCAGCAACCTAGCGGGAGGGTTTTACAATGAGCAGTTCTTC. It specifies CASSNLAGGFYNEQFF.

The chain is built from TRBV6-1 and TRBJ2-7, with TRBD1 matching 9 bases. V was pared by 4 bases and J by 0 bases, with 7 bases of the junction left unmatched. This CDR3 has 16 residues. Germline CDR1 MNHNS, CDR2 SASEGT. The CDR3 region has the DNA TGTGCCAGCAGTGTACACAGGGGGCTTCGCTCCTACGAGCAGTACTTC. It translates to CASSVHRGLRSYEQYF.

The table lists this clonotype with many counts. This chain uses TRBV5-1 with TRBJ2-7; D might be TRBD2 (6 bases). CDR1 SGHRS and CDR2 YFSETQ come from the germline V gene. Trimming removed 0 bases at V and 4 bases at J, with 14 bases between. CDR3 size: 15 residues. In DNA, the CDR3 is TGCGCCAGCAGCTTGGTAGGCCGGCGGGGATACGAGCAGTACTTC. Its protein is CASSLVGRRGYEQYF.

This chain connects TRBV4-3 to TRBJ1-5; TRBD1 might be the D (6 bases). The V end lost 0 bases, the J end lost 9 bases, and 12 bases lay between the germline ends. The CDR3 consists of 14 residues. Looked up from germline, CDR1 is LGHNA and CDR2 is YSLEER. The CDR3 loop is CASSQDFTGLPQHF. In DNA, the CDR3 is TGCGCCAGCAGCCAAGATTTCACAGGGTTGCCCCAGCATTTT.